The 2 T cell receptor beta chains given below trace back to one sample, sequenced in a study of blood T cell repertoires in COVID-19. Method: immunoSEQ multiplex PCR; TCRdb's copy keeps in-frame clones and lacks some. The sample includes around 220,000 clones, roughly 86% of them seen just once. The specimen was peripheral blood. The receptor source for this set is a woman aged 45-60 years with COVID-19, enrolled during active disease.

The rearrangement uses TRBV5-4 and TRBJ1-2; the D gene is possibly TRBD1 (5 bases). V was trimmed by 3 bases and J by 5 bases, leaving 17 bases between them. Germline V gene sequence: CDR1 SGHNT, CDR2 YYREEE (reference sequence). The CDR3 length is 15 residues. The CDR3, as DNA: TGTGCCAGCAGCTCCGACAGAGGCTTGGAGTATGGCTACACCTTC. This encodes CASSSDRGLEYGYTF.

This clone was detected once. The chain carries TRBV5-5 and TRBJ2-7, with 10 bases lining up with TRBD1. The CDR3 is made up of 14 amino acids. Losses at the gene ends were 3 bases for V and 4 bases for J; bases not matched to a gene: 4. CDR1 and CDR2 from the germline V gene are SGHKS and YYEKEE (reference sequence). The CDR3 nucleotides are TGTGCCAGCAGCTCGAGACAGGGGGCGTACGAGCAGTACGTC. Its translation is CASSSRQGAYEQYV.